The sequence of this TCR beta chain was determined in a study of blood T cell repertoires in COVID-19. Background on the study: The United States, Italy and Spain provided the acute and convalescent COVID-19 samples.

Data came from immunoSEQ multiplex PCR; TCRdb stores just in-frame clones and leaves some out. The table records about 220,000 clones, 82% of them present only once. There are a few counts of this clone. There are 15 residues in the CDR3. V shed 2 bases and J shed 0 bases, with 8 bases lying between them. Germline CDR1 and CDR2: MNHEY and SVGAGI. Researchers sorted participants into cohorts using their self-reported clinical history. This clonotype was sampled from a woman aged 55-69 years who had recovered from COVID-19. Sample: PBMCs or T cells enriched from blood (not recorded which). V gene TRBV6-5 combines with J gene TRBJ1-3; a weak D match, TRBD1 (5 bases). CDR3 protein: CASSYQGFSGNTIYF. In DNA, the CDR3 is TGTGCCAGCAGTTACCAGGGCTTCTCTGGAAACACCATATATTTT.